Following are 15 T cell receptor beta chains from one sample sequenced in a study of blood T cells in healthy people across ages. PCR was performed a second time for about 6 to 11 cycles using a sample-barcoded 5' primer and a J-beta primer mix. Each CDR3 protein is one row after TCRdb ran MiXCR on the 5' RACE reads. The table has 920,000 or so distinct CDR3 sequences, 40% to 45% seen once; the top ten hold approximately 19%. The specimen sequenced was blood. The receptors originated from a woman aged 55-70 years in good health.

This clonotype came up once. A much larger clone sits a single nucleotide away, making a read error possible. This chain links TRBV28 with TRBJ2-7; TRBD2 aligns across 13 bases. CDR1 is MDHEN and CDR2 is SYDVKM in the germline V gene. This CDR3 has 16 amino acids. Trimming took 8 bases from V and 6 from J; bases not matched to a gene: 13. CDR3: CASRSAGTSGTGEQYF. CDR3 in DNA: TGTGCCAGCCGCTCGGCCGGGACTAGCGGGACGGGCGAGCAGTACTTC.

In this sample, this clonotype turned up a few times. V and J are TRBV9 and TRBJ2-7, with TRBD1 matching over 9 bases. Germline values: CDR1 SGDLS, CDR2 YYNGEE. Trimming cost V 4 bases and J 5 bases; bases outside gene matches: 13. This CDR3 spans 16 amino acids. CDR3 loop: CASSLQAGTGLDEQYF. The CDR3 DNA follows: TGTGCCAGCAGCTTACAAGCCGGGACAGGGCTCGACGAGCAGTACTTC.

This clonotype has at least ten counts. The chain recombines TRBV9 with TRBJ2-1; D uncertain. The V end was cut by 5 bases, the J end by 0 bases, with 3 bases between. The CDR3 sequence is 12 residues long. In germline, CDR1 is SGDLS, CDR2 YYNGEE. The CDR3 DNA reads TGTGCCAGCAGTGGCTCCTACAATGAGCAGTTCTTC. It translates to CASSGSYNEQFF.

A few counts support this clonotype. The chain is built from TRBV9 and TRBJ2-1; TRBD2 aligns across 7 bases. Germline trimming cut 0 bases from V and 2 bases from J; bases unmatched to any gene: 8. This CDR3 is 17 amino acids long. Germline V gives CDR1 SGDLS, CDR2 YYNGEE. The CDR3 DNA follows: TGTGCCAGCAGCGTAGCTGGAACTAGCGTTCCCTACAATGAGCAGTTCTTC. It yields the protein CASSVAGTSVPYNEQFF.

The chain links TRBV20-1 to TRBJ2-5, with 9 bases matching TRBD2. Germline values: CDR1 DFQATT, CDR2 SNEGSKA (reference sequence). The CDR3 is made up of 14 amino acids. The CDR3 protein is CSEIPLAGQETQYF. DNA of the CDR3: TGCAGCGAGATACCGCTAGCGGGGCAAGAGACCCAGTACTTC.

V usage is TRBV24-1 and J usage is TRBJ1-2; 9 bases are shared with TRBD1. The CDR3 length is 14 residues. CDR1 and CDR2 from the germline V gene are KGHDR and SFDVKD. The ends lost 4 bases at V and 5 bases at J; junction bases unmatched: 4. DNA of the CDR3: TGTGCCACCAGTGACACCGGGACAGGGTATGGCTACACCTTC. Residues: CATSDTGTGYGYTF.

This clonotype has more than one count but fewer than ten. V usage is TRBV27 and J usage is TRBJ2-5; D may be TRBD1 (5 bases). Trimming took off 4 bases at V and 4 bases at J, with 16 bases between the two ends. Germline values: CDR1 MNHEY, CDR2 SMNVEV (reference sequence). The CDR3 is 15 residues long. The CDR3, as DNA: TGTGCCAGCAGTTCGCGAAAGGGGTTGGGAGAGACCCAGTACTTC. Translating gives CASSSRKGLGETQYF.

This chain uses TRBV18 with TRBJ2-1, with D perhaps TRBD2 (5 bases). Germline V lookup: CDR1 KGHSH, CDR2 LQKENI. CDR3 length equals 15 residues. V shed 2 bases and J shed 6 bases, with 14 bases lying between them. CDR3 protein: CASSPFAGDLNEQFF. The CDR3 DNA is TGTGCCAGCTCACCATTCGCGGGTGACCTCAATGAGCAGTTCTTC.

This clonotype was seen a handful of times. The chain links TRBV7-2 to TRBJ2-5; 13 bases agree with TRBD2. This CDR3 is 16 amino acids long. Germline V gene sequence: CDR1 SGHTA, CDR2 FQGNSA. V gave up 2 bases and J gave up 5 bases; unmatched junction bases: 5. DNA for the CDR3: TGTGCCAGCAGCTTATCCGGACTAGCGGGAGCTGAGACCCAGTACTTC. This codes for CASSLSGLAGAETQYF.

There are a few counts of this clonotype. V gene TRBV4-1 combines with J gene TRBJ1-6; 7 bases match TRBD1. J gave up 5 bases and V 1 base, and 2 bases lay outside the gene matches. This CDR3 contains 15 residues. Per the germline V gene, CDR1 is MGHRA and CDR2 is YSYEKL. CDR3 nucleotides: TGCGCCAGCAGCCAAGGACAGGGTGATAATTCACCCCTCCACTTT. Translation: CASSQGQGDNSPLHF.

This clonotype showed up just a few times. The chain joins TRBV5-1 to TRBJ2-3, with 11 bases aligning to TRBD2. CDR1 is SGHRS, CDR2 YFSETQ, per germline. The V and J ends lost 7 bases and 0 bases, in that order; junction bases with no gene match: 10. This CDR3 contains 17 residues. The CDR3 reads CASRQRGLADSTDTQYF. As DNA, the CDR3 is TGCGCCAGCCGACAGAGGGGACTAGCGGACAGCACAGATACGCAGTATTTT.

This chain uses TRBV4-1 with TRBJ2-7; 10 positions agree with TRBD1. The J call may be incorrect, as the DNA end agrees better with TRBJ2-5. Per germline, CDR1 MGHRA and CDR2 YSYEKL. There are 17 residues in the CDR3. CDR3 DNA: TGCGCCAGCAGCCGACAACCCCGGGACAGGGGATTAAAGACCCAGTACTTC. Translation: CASSRQPRDRGLKTQYF.

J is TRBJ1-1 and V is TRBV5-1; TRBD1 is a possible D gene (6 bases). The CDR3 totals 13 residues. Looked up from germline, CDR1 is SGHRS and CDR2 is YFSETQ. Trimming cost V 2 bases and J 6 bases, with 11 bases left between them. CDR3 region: CASSFQGIAEAFF. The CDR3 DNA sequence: TGCGCCAGCAGCTTTCAGGGGATTGCTGAAGCTTTCTTT.

CDR3 residues: CASSSEGTSGRARNEQFF. The CDR3 bases are TGTGCCAGCAGTTCCGAAGGGACTAGCGGGAGGGCGAGGAATGAGCAGTTCTTC. V gene TRBV27 combines with J gene TRBJ2-1; 16 nucleotides match TRBD2. Trimming removed 4 bases from V and 7 bases from J; junction bases left unmatched: 10. From germline, CDR1 is MNHEY and CDR2 SMNVEV (reference sequence). CDR3 length equals 18 residues.

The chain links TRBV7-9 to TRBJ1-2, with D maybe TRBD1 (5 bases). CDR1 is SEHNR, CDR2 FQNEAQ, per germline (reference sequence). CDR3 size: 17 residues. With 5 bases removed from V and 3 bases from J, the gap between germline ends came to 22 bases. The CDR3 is CASSDDGAGPLHYGYTF. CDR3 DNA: TGTGCCAGCAGCGACGACGGGGCCGGGCCCCTCCACTATGGCTACACCTTC.